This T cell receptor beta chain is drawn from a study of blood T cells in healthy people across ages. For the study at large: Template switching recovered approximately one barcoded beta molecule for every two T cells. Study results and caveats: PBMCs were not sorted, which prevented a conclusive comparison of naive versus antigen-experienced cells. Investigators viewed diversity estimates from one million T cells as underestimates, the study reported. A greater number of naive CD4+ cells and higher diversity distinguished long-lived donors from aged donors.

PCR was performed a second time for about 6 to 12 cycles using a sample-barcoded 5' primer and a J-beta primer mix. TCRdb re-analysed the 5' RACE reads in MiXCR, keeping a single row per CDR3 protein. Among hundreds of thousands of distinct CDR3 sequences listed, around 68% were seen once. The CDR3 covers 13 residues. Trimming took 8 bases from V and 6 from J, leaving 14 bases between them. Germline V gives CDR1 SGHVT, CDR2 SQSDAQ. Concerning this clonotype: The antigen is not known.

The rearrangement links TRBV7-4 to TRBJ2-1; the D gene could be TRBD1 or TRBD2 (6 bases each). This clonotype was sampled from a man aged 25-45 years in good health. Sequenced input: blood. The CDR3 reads CASCGGGCNEQFF. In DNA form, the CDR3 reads TGTGCCAGCTGCGGAGGGGGATGCAATGAGCAGTTCTTC.